This T cell receptor beta chain is drawn from a study of response to subunit inactivated influenza vaccine. Overall study findings and caveats: The authors offered the suggestion that each seasonal influenza vaccination recruits few new T cells.

Only a few counts were recorded for this clonotype. The antigen remains undetermined. One entry per CDR3 protein, called by TCRdb with MiXCR from the RT-PCR reads. The sample records 710,000 or so distinct CDR3 sequences, 15% to 17% being singletons. Sequenced here: PBMCs from blood, sampled about 11 days after vaccination. The sequence was collected from a man aged 50-60 years who received an inactivated influenza vaccine.

CDR3 region: CASNEGQDSYEQYF. In nucleotides, the CDR3 is TGCGCCAGCAATGAAGGACAGGACTCCTACGAGCAGTACTTC. V usage is TRBV5-1 and J usage is TRBJ2-7, with 7 bases identical to TRBD1. The CDR3 loop spans 14 amino acids. Germline CDR1 and CDR2: SGHRS and YFSETQ. V lost 6 bases, J lost 0 bases, and 6 bases stayed unmatched. Looking up the rest from reference TRBV5-1 and TRBJ2-7 gives the full variable domain: KAGVTQTPRYLIKTRGQQVTLSCSPISGHRSVSWYQQTPGQGLQFLFEYFSETQRNKGNFPGRFSGRQFSNSRSEMNVSTLELGDSALYLCASNEGQDSYEQYFGPGTRLTVT.